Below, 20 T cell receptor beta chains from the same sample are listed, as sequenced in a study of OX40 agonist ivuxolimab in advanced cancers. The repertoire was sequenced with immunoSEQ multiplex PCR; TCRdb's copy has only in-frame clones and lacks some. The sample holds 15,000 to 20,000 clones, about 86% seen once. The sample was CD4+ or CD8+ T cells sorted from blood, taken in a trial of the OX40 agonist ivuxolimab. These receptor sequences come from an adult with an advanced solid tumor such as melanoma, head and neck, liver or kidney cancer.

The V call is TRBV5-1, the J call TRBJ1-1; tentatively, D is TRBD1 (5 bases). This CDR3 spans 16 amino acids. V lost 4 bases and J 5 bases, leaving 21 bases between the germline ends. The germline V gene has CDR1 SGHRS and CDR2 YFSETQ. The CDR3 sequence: CASSAGQGTTGTEAFF. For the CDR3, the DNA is TGCGCCAGCAGCGCCGGTCAGGGAACTACGGGAACTGAAGCTTTCTTT.

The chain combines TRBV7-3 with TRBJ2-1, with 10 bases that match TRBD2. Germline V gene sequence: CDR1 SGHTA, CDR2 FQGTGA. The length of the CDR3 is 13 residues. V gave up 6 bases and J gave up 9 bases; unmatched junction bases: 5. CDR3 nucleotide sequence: TGTGCCAGCAGACTAGCGGGATCGTCTGAGCAGTTCTTC. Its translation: CASRLAGSSEQFF.

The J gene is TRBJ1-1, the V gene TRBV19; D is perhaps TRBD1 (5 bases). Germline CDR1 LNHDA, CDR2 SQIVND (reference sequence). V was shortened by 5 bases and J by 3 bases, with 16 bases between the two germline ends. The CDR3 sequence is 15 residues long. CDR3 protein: CASSPQFQGDTEAFF. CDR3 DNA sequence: TGTGCCAGTAGTCCTCAATTCCAGGGAGACACTGAAGCTTTCTTT.

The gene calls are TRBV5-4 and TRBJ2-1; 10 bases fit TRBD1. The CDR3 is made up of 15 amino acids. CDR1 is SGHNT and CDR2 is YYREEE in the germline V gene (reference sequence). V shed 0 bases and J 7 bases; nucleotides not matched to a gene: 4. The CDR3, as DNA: TGTGCCAGCAGCTTGGGGGGACAGGGGAAGAATGAGCAGTTCTTC. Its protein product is CASSLGGQGKNEQFF.

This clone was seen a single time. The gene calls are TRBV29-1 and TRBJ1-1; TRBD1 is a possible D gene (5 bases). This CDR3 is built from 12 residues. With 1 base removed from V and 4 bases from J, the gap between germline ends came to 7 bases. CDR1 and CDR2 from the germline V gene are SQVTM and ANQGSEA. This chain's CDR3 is CSVEGQGTEAFF. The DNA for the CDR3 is TGCAGCGTTGAAGGCCAGGGCACTGAAGCTTTCTTT.

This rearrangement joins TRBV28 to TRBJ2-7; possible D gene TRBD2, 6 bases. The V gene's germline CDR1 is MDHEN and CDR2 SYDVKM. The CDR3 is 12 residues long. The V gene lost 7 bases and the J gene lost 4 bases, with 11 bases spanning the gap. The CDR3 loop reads CASKDRGYEQYF. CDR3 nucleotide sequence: TGTGCCAGCAAGGATCGGGGGTACGAGCAGTACTTC.

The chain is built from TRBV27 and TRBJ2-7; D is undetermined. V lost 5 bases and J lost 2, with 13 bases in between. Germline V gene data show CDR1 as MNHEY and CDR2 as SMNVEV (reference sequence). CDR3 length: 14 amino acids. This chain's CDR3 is CASSVGQVPYEQYF. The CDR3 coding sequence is TGTGCCAGCAGTGTGGGCCAGGTGCCCTACGAGCAGTACTTC.

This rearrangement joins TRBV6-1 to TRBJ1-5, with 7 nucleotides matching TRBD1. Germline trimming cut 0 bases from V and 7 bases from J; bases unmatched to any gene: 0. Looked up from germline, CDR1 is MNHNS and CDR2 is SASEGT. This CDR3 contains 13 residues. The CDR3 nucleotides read TGTGCCAGCAGTGAAGCGGACAGGCAGCCCCAGCATTTT. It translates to CASSEADRQPQHF.

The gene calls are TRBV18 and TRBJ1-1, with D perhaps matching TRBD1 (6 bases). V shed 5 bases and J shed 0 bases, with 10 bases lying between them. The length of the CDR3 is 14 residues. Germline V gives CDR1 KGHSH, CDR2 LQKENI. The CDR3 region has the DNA TGTGCCAGCTCAGAGGACAGCGTGAACACTGAAGCTTTCTTT. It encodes CASSEDSVNTEAFF.

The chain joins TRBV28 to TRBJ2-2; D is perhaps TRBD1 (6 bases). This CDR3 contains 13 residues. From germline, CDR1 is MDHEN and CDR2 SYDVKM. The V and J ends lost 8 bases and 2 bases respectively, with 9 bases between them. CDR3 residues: CASRDTNTGELFF. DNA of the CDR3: TGTGCCAGCCGGGACACCAACACCGGGGAGCTGTTTTTT.

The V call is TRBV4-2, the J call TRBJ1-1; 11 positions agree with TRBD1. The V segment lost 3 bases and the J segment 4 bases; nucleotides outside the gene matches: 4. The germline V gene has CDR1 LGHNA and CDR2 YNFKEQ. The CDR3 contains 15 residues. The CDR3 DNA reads TGTGCCAGCAGCCAGGGGGGACAGGGGGTCACTGAAGCTTTCTTT. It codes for CASSQGGQGVTEAFF.

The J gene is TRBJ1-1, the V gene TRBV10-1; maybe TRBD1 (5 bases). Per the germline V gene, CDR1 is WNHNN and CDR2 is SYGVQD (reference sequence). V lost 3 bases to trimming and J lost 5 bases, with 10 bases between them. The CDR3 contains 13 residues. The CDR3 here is CASSDPGGTEAFF. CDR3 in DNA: TGCGCCAGCAGTGACCCCGGGGGGACTGAAGCTTTCTTT.

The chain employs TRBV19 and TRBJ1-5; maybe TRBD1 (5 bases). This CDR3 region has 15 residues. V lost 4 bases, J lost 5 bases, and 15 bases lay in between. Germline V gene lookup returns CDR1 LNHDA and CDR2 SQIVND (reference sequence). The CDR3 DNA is TGTGCCAGTAGTAGCCACGACAGATTAGATCAGCCCCAGCATTTT. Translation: CASSSHDRLDQPQHF.

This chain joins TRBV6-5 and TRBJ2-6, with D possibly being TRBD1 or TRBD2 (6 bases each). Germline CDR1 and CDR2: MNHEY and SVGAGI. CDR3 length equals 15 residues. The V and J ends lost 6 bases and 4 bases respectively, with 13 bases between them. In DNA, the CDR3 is TGTGCCAGCAGCTTCTCGGGGGCCGGGGCCAACGTCCTGACTTTC. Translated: CASSFSGAGANVLTF.

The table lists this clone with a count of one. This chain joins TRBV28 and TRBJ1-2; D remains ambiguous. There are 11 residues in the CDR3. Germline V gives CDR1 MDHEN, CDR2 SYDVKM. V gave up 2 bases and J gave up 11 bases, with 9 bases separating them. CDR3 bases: TGTGCCAGCAGTTTAGGGATTTTTTACACCTTC. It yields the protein CASSLGIFYTF.

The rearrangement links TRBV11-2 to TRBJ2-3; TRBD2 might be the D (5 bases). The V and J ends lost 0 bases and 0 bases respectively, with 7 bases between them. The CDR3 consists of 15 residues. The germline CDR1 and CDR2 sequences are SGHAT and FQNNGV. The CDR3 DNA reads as TGTGCCAGCAGCTTAGACCGGGGAAGCACAGATACGCAGTATTTT. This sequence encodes CASSLDRGSTDTQYF.

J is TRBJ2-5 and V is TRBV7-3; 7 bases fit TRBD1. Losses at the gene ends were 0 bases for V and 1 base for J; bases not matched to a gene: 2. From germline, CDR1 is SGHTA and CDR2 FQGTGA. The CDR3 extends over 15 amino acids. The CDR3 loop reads CASSLTGTAQETQYF. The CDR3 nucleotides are TGTGCCAGCAGCTTAACGGGGACAGCCCAAGAGACCCAGTACTTC.

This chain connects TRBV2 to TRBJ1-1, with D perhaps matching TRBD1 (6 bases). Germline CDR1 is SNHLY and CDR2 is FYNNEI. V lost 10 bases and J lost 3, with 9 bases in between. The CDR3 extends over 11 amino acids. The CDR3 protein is CATHRDTEAFF. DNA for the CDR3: TGTGCCACCCACAGGGACACTGAAGCTTTCTTT.

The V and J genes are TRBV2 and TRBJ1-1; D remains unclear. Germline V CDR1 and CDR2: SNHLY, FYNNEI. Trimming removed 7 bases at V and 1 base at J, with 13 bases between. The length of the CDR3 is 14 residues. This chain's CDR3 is CASTLVVQNTEAFF. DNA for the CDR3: TGTGCCAGCACTCTCGTGGTACAGAACACTGAAGCTTTCTTT.

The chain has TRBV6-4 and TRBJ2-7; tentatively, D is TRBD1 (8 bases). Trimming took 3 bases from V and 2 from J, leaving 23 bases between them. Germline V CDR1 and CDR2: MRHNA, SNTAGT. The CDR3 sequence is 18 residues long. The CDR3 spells CASSDGSQAGQEPYEQYF. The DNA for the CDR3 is TGTGCCAGCAGTGATGGATCCCAAGCGGGACAGGAACCCTACGAGCAGTACTTC.